This TCR beta chain was recorded in a study of beta chain features in type 1 diabetes. Findings of the study overall: There was a moderate but significant shortening of TCRB CDR3s in all four CD4+ subsets of Type 1 diabetes patients.

Expressed TCRB transcripts were sequenced because the entire RNA isolate underwent reverse transcription. Assay used: immunoSEQ multiplex PCR; TCRdb lists only in-frame clones, some missing. The repertoire has around 650,000 clones, 9.5% to 15% of them found once; the top ten carry more than 0.1%. CDR1 and CDR2 (germline): LNHNV, YYDKDF (reference sequence). This CDR3 contains 12 residues. V lost 0 bases and J 4 bases, leaving 4 bases between the germline ends. A word on this clone: Its antigen is unidentified.

This chain joins TRBV15 and TRBJ2-7; D is uncertain. Specimen: naive CD4+ T cells from blood. The source is a man younger than 45 with type 1 diabetes. CDR3 amino acids: CATSRDQYEQYF. In DNA, the CDR3 is TGTGCCACCAGCAGAGATCAATACGAGCAGTACTTC.